The 24 T cell receptor beta chains in this list originate from one sample, sequenced in a study of shared clonotypes between healthy human individuals. Data came from immunoSEQ multiplex PCR; TCRdb stores just in-frame clones and leaves some out. The data show about 980,000 clones, approximately 80% seen once. The sample taken for sequencing was memory CD4+ T cells sorted from blood. Subset described: CD45RA-negative fraction. The receptors here all came from a man in his late teens or twenties in good health.

The J gene is TRBJ2-2, the V gene TRBV5-1; D is uncertain. This CDR3 spans 14 amino acids. Germline V gene lookup returns CDR1 SGHRS and CDR2 YFSETQ. The V gene lost 3 bases and the J gene lost 4 bases, with 10 bases spanning the gap. CDR3 protein: CASSSSQTTGELFF. CDR3 DNA sequence: TGCGCCAGCAGCTCCTCACAGACCACCGGGGAGCTGTTTTTT.

V is TRBV5-4 and J is TRBJ2-3; perhaps D is TRBD1 or TRBD2 (5 bases each). The germline V and J ends were trimmed by 4 bases and 1 base, with 13 bases remaining between them. This CDR3 has 15 residues. Germline-derived CDR1 and CDR2 are SGHNT and YYREEE (reference sequence). CDR3 loop: CASSLGGIGTDTQYF. As DNA, the CDR3 is TGTGCCAGCAGCCTTGGGGGAATTGGCACAGATACGCAGTATTTT. Full variable domain (rest looked up from reference TRBV5-4 and TRBJ2-3): ETGVTQSPTHLIKTRGQQVTLRCSSQSGHNTVSWYQQALGQGPQFIFQYYREEENGRGNFPPRFSGLQFPNYSSELNVNALELDDSALYLCASSLGGIGTDTQYFGPGTRLTVL.

The chain recombines TRBV6-6 with TRBJ2-7, with D tentatively TRBD1 (6 bases). CDR1 and CDR2 from the germline V gene are MNHNY and SVGAGI (reference sequence). This CDR3 comprises 14 residues. Trimming left V 4 bases short and J 5 bases short, with 15 bases between. Written as DNA, the CDR3 is TGTGCCAGCAGTTCGTGGACAGCGAGCCACGAGCAGTACTTC. This sequence encodes CASSSWTASHEQYF.

This chain links TRBV7-3 with TRBJ1-1; D is unresolved. This CDR3 contains 13 residues. From germline, CDR1 is SGHTA and CDR2 FQGTGA. The V and J ends lost 5 bases and 0 bases respectively, with 7 bases between them. CDR3 sequence: CASSTELNTEAFF. The CDR3 DNA is TGTGCCAGCAGCACTGAACTGAACACTGAAGCTTTCTTT.

The chain has TRBV19 and TRBJ1-6; no definite D call. Deletions cut 4 bases from V and 6 bases from J, with 10 bases between. CDR3 size: 14 residues. The germline gives CDR1 LNHDA, CDR2 SQIVND (reference sequence). The CDR3 DNA reads as TGTGCCAGTAGTAAGACCAATTTTAATTCACCCCTCCACTTT. Its translation is CASSKTNFNSPLHF.

V gene TRBV5-4 combines with J gene TRBJ2-3, with a possible D match to TRBD1 (6 bases). The CDR3 consists of 16 residues. V was trimmed by 0 bases and J by 1 base, leaving 12 bases between them. Germline V gene lookup returns CDR1 SGHNT and CDR2 YYREEE (reference sequence). CDR3 coding DNA: TGTGCCAGCAGCTTGGCAGGGGTAAGAGGCACAGATACGCAGTATTTT. Its protein is CASSLAGVRGTDTQYF.

V usage is TRBV10-3 and J usage is TRBJ2-3; TRBD2 matches 11 bases. The CDR3 totals 16 residues. V was clipped by 4 bases and J by 0 bases; unmatched bases: 3. In germline, CDR1 is ENHRY, CDR2 SYGVKD. The CDR3 is CAISVTSGASTDTQYF. CDR3 DNA sequence: TGTGCCATCAGTGTGACTAGCGGGGCAAGCACAGATACGCAGTATTTT.

CDR3 in DNA: TGTGCCAGCAGCGCATACGGACAGTCGTGGGTCTACACCTTC. This codes for CASSAYGQSWVYTF. V is TRBV7-6 and J is TRBJ1-2, with D possibly being TRBD1 (6 bases). This CDR3 comprises 14 residues. Germline CDR1 SGHVS, CDR2 FNYEAQ. The V end was cut by 5 bases, the J end by 10 bases, with 20 bases between.

The chain employs TRBV5-4 and TRBJ2-2; no clear D gene. Trimming stripped 0 bases from V and 7 bases from J, with 13 bases between. Germline V gene data show CDR1 as SGHNT and CDR2 as YYREEE (reference sequence). This CDR3 comprises 15 residues. The CDR3 nucleotides are TGTGCCAGCAGCTTGGCGGGTCAGGCGAGCGGGGAGCTGTTTTTT. It specifies CASSLAGQASGELFF.

The J gene is TRBJ2-5, the V gene TRBV7-9; no firm D call. The CDR3 totals 14 residues. V was clipped by 5 bases and J by 2 bases, with 12 bases between them. Germline values: CDR1 SEHNR, CDR2 FQNEAQ (reference sequence). In DNA, the CDR3 is TGTGCCAGCAGCCCCGGGTGGGGACAAGAGACCCAGTACTTC. Protein sequence: CASSPGWGQETQYF.

This clone was detected only a few times. The chain recombines TRBV30 with TRBJ1-1; 7 bases are shared with TRBD1. V shed 4 bases and J 4 bases; nucleotides not matched to a gene: 6. The CDR3 extends over 13 amino acids. Germline V gene lookup returns CDR1 GTSNPN and CDR2 SVGIG (reference sequence). The CDR3 loop is CAWNRDSRTEAFF. DNA of the CDR3: TGTGCCTGGAACAGGGACAGTCGCACTGAAGCTTTCTTT.

This rearrangement joins TRBV28 to TRBJ2-7; TRBD1 might be the D (5 bases). Germline V gives CDR1 MDHEN, CDR2 SYDVKM. V dropped 8 bases and J dropped 5 bases, with 13 bases sitting between them. The CDR3 covers 12 residues. The DNA of the CDR3 is TGTGCCAGCCTTAGGGGTGGCAACGAGCAGTACTTC. Translating gives CASLRGGNEQYF.

This rearrangement joins TRBV9 to TRBJ2-7; D is possibly TRBD2 (7 bases). The CDR3 consists of 16 residues. Trimming left V 0 bases short and J 5 bases short, with 18 bases between. CDR1 is SGDLS, CDR2 YYNGEE, per germline. Here the CDR3 reads CASSVVGGVRPHEQYF. In DNA, the CDR3 is TGTGCCAGCAGCGTAGTAGGGGGGGTGAGGCCGCACGAGCAGTACTTC.

The chain joins TRBV6-6 to TRBJ1-2, with D possibly TRBD1 on 5 matching bases. CDR3 size: 14 residues. Deletions cut 4 bases from V and 1 base from J, with 10 bases between. Germline CDR1 MNHNY, CDR2 SVGAGI (reference sequence). The CDR3 is CASSSLQVNYGYTF. The CDR3 DNA follows: TGTGCCAGCAGTTCGCTACAGGTTAACTATGGCTACACCTTC.

V and J are TRBV5-4 and TRBJ2-5, with a tentative D call TRBD2 (5 bases). Germline V gives CDR1 SGHNT, CDR2 YYREEE (reference sequence). The CDR3 has 14 residues. The V and J ends lost 5 bases and 0 bases respectively, with 11 bases between them. DNA of the CDR3: TGTGCCAGCAGACGGGCACTAGACCAAGAGACCCAGTACTTC. It encodes CASRRALDQETQYF.

The rearrangement joins TRBV7-9 to TRBJ2-6; TRBD1 might be the D (6 bases). V shed 2 bases and J shed 2 bases, with 7 bases lying between them. The length of the CDR3 is 15 residues. The germline V gene encodes CDR1 SEHNR and CDR2 FQNEAQ (reference sequence). CDR3 nucleotides: TGTGCCAGCAGCTTACAGGGGACTGGGGCCAACGTCCTGACTTTC. Translating it yields CASSLQGTGANVLTF.

The rearrangement joins TRBV18 to TRBJ2-2; TRBD1 or TRBD2 may be the D gene (5 bases each). V dropped 0 bases and J dropped 4 bases, with 9 bases sitting between them. The CDR3 length is 15 residues. Germline loops: CDR1 KGHSH, CDR2 LQKENI. CDR3 coding DNA: TGTGCCAGCTCACCACCTGCGAGGGGCACCGGGGAGCTGTTTTTT. Translation gives CASSPPARGTGELFF.

The chain has TRBV7-3 and TRBJ2-2; D ambiguous. V dropped 5 bases and J dropped 4 bases, with 14 bases sitting between them. The CDR3 consists of 15 residues. Germline-derived CDR1 and CDR2 are SGHTA and FQGTGA. The CDR3 loop reads CASSASVSGTGELFF. In nucleotides, the CDR3 is TGTGCCAGCAGCGCCTCGGTATCGGGCACCGGGGAGCTGTTTTTT.

This clone was seen a single time. This CDR3 is CASSLGSLSYEQYF. Here the CDR3 DNA reads TGTGCCAGCAGCTTGGGAAGCCTTTCCTACGAGCAGTACTTC. J is TRBJ2-7 and V is TRBV5-6; no firm D call. CDR1 and CDR2 from the germline V gene are SGHDT and YYEEEE. The ends were cut back, 0 bases at V and 1 base at J, with 8 bases in the middle. The CDR3 sequence is 14 residues long.

J is TRBJ1-2 and V is TRBV10-2, with 9 bases that match TRBD1. This CDR3 region has 16 residues. Trimming removed 4 bases from V and 3 bases from J; junction bases left unmatched: 9. Germline CDR1 WSHSY, CDR2 SAAADI. The CDR3 sequence: CASSVQRDRDHYGYTF. The CDR3 coding sequence is TGCGCCAGCAGTGTGCAGAGGGACAGGGATCACTATGGCTACACCTTC.

The chain links TRBV18 to TRBJ2-7, with TRBD1 identical over 9 bases. Germline loops: CDR1 KGHSH, CDR2 LQKENI. V lost 6 bases to trimming and J lost 6 bases; unmatched junction nucleotides: 18. CDR3 length: 17 amino acids. The CDR3 here is CASSSGTGNPRSSEQYF. The CDR3 DNA reads TGTGCCAGCTCCTCCGGGACAGGGAACCCGCGATCGTCCGAGCAGTACTTC.

The gene calls are TRBV6-1 and TRBJ2-5; a weak D match, TRBD1 (5 bases). V was clipped by 5 bases and J by 5 bases, with 15 bases between them. The germline gives CDR1 MNHNS, CDR2 SASEGT. The CDR3 extends over 14 amino acids. Written as DNA, the CDR3 is TGTGCCAGCAGTTTGTGGGGCTACCGGGAGACCCAGTACTTC. The encoded protein is CASSLWGYRETQYF.

In the case of this clone: The sample contains more than one DNA sequence encoding this CDR3. The J gene is TRBJ1-5, the V gene TRBV28; D is ambiguous. Germline V gene lookup returns CDR1 MDHEN and CDR2 SYDVKM. V lost 4 bases, J lost 4 bases, and 8 bases lay in between. The CDR3 runs to 13 residues. The CDR3 here is CASSSPPNQPQHF. In DNA, the CDR3 is TGTGCCAGCAGTTCCCCCCCAAATCAGCCCCAGCATTTT.

Here the CDR3 DNA reads TGTGCCAGCAGTGAGGCTAGCGGGTTGTACAATGAGCAGTTCTTC. Encoded protein: CASSEASGLYNEQFF. This chain links TRBV2 with TRBJ2-1; 8 bases match TRBD2. V shed 3 bases and J 4 bases; nucleotides not matched to a gene: 5. The CDR3 is 15 amino acids. Per the germline V gene, CDR1 is SNHLY and CDR2 is FYNNEI.